This T cell receptor (beta chain) is from a study of neurological immune-mediated disorders. Whole-study findings and limits: There were no CDR3 amino acid sequences shared by expanded clones across subjects, a result suggesting private repertoires in all groups.

Synthesis of cDNA used 5'RACE (with 10-nucleotide random UMIs). TCRdb independently ran MiXCR on the 5' RACE reads; one entry per CDR3 protein. The sample records almost 30,000 distinct CDR3 sequences, 9% to 13% being singletons. The V and J ends lost 5 bases and 5 bases respectively, with 18 bases between them. The CDR3 consists of 14 residues. The germline gives CDR1 DFQATT, CDR2 SNEGSKA (reference sequence). This clonotype was found many times. The antigen remains unidentified. This TCR was sampled from an older woman in good health. Sequencing used PBMCs. The chain employs TRBV20-1 and TRBJ2-5, with D maybe TRBD2 (5 bases). In nucleotides, the CDR3 is TGCAGTGCTCCCCCGGGTCGTCCGGGGGAGACCCAGTACTTC. It yields the protein CSAPPGRPGETQYF.